This is a list of T cell receptor beta chains from one sample in a study of T cell repertoires in cytomegalovirus infection. TCRdb re-analysed the reads in MiXCR, keeping a single row per CDR3 protein. The data show around 270,000 distinct CDR3 sequences, roughly 9% seen once. Sequencing used PBMCs. These receptors all come from a human donor in good health (CMV status not recorded). Some clones in this sample may be carry-over from other donors' samples. The CDR3 runs from the conserved cysteine through the conserved F or W. A D gene is named only where the DNA matches it firmly. Not every row has a clone size; where given, it reads once, few, many or a size class.

j_call: TRBJ2-1
v_call: TRBV12-3/TRBV12-4
d_call: TRBD2
clone_size: many
cdr3_aa: CASRKRLTSGSGDEQFF
cdr3_nt: TGTGCCAGCAGAAAACGACTGACTAGCGGGTCGGGCGATGAGCAGTTCTTC

j_call: TRBJ2-5
v_call: TRBV7-2
d_call: TRBD2
clone_size: few
cdr3_aa: CASSLASFMAGGPQETQYF
cdr3_nt: TGTGCCAGCAGCTTAGCGAGTTTCATGGCGGGGGGGCCCCAAGAGACCCAGTACTTC

j_call: TRBJ2-7
v_call: TRBV3-1
d_call: TRBD2
clone_size: many
cdr3_aa: CASSRGLVDEQYF
cdr3_nt: TGTGCCAGCAGCCGCGGACTAGTTGACGAGCAGTACTTC

j_call: TRBJ1-2
v_call: TRBV20-1
d_call: NA
clone_size: many
cdr3_aa: CSTQRGEDYGYTF
cdr3_nt: TGCAGTACTCAAAGAGGGGAAGACTATGGCTACACCTTC

j_call: TRBJ2-5
v_call: TRBV7-6
d_call: NA
clone_size: many
cdr3_aa: CASSPDGRQETQYF
cdr3_nt: TGTGCCAGCAGCCCGGACGGCAGACAAGAGACCCAGTACTTC

j_call: TRBJ2-7
v_call: TRBV12-3/TRBV12-4
d_call: TRBD1
clone_size: many
cdr3_aa: CASSFGQVIEQYF
cdr3_nt: TGTGCCAGCAGTTTCGGACAGGTAATCGAGCAGTACTTC

j_call: TRBJ2-5
v_call: TRBV20-1
d_call: NA
clone_size: many
cdr3_aa: CSARGGTSPQGTQYF
cdr3_nt: TGCAGTGCCCGGGGCGGGACCTCCCCCCAAGGGACCCAGTACTTC

j_call: TRBJ1-4
v_call: TRBV10-2
d_call: NA
clone_size: NA
cdr3_aa: CASSDPGTNEKLFF
cdr3_nt: TGCGCCAGCAGTGACCCCGGGACTAATGAAAAACTGTTTTTT

j_call: TRBJ2-3
v_call: TRBV7-2
d_call: TRBD1
clone_size: many
cdr3_aa: CASSSSPGQGTQYF
cdr3_nt: TGTGCCAGCAGCTCAAGCCCGGGACAGGGGACGCAGTATTTT

j_call: TRBJ1-1
v_call: TRBV5-6
d_call: NA
clone_size: many
cdr3_aa: CASSLRAARTEAFF
cdr3_nt: TGTGCCAGCAGCTTGCGGGCCGCCCGTACTGAAGCTTTCTTT

j_call: TRBJ2-7
v_call: TRBV4-3
d_call: NA
clone_size: NA
cdr3_aa: CASSQDLAAVYEQYF
cdr3_nt: TGCGCCAGCAGCCAAGATTTGGCGGCCGTATACGAGCAGTACTTC

j_call: TRBJ1-5
v_call: TRBV5-1
d_call: TRBD1
clone_size: many
cdr3_aa: CASSLDGQGNQPQHF
cdr3_nt: TGCGCCAGCAGCCTAGACGGACAGGGCAATCAGCCCCAGCATTTT

j_call: TRBJ1-1
v_call: TRBV30
d_call: NA
clone_size: many
cdr3_aa: CAWSRRAGNTEAFF
cdr3_nt: TGTGCCTGGAGTCGACGGGCTGGGAACACTGAAGCTTTCTTT

j_call: TRBJ2-1
v_call: TRBV12-3/TRBV12-4
d_call: TRBD2
clone_size: many
cdr3_aa: CASSAPTSGRFHEQFF
cdr3_nt: TGTGCCAGCAGTGCCCCGACTAGCGGGAGGTTCCATGAGCAGTTCTTC

j_call: TRBJ1-2
v_call: TRBV19
d_call: NA
clone_size: NA
cdr3_aa: CASSIGRGYGYTF
cdr3_nt: TGTGCCAGTAGTATCGGAAGGGGCTATGGCTACACCTTC

j_call: TRBJ1-2
v_call: TRBV3-1
d_call: TRBD1
clone_size: many
cdr3_aa: CASSQSGTGTTSYTF
cdr3_nt: TGTGCCAGCAGCCAATCCGGGACAGGGACGACAAGCTACACCTTC